The source of this TCR beta chain is a study of T cells after yellow fever vaccination. Study results and caveats: Repertoires sorted by FACS could include abundant clonotypes that are contaminants from the bulk population.

Regarding this clonotype: Its cognate antigen is unknown.

TCRdb passed the 5' RACE reads through MiXCR, listing each CDR3 protein once. The sample has about 220,000 distinct CDR3 sequences; roughly 6.2% are singletons. This material consisted of CD4+ T cells sorted from PBMCs, taken on the day of the yellow fever booster vaccination. The TCR sequence derives from a young man who received the YFV17D yellow fever vaccine.

This chain's CDR3 is CASSFGALAFMQFF. The CDR3 DNA reads as TGTGCCAGCAGCTTTGGAGCGCTAGCTTTTATGCAGTTCTTC. This chain joins TRBV7-9 and TRBJ2-1; maybe TRBD2 (5 bases). Germline V gene lookup returns CDR1 SEHNR and CDR2 FQNEAQ (reference sequence). V was cut by 3 bases and J by 12 bases, with 18 bases left in between. CDR3 length: 14 residues. The full variable domain, with the rest looked up from reference TRBV7-9 and TRBJ2-1, is DTGVSQNPRHKITKRGQNVTFRCDPISEHNRLYWYRQTLGQGPEFLTYFQNEAQLEKSRLLSDRFSAERPKGSFSTLEIQRTEQGDSAMYLCASSFGALAFMQFFGPGTRLTVL.